The text below deals with one T cell receptor (beta chain). Its antigen is still unknown. Base qualities are not recorded, but no much larger clone differs from it by a single base. According to the study, the label for this sample's time point signals: about 28 days (+/-7) after the second vaccine dose. The treatment or condition label here, explained by the study, means: meningococcal conjugate vaccine given as trial control. Vaccinee samples came from UK trials COV001 and COV002, including a single-blind randomized controlled phase 2/3 trial of AZD1222 (ChAdOx1 nCoV-19) in healthy adults. For TCRbeta chain sequencing, PBMC samples from trial participants were taken at day 0 and at day 28 after the second dose. This entry belongs to a study of T cell responses to AZD1222 COVID-19 vaccine (dated by TCRdb to the early 2020s). The study in broad terms: A total of approximately 250 trial participants underwent TCR sequencing, of whom 200 to 220 had received two doses of AZD1222 and some 25 had received two doses of the MenACWY control vaccine. Enrollment into the trials was organized by age into subgroups of 18-55, 56-69 and 70-plus years, and those subgroups contained roughly 140, 27 and 60 TCR-sequenced participants, respectively.

Broad study findings and their caveats: Reportedly, almost half of the unique spike-specific TCRs recognized epitopes lying outside the regions that are mutated in the B.1.351 and B.1.1.7 variants. The 56-69-year group was small, and its depth increase did not reach significance, likely because of low power. A significant rise in spike-specific TCR breadth and depth was observed after two AZD1222 doses relative to day 0 and relative to MenACWY recipients. Participants were mostly white British and included more females than males, and it was suggested by the authors that clonal diversity may have been underestimated. Conclusions about previously exposed vaccinees are limited because only six or seven AZD1222 recipients were SARS-CoV-2 seropositive at baseline. The vaccine-associated CD4 TCRs covered the entire spike protein, and the dominant responses fell in regions 160-218 and 743-854. Because no day 14 peak-response samples were available, the repertoires could be characterized only after the peak T cell response.

Taken from cysteine to phenylalanine, the CDR3 has 16 residues. Left in the record is the CDR3 DNA by itself, 48 bases read in frame from the first base. Unmatched junction bases come to 4, with V trimmed by 2 bases and J by 2 bases. The germline V gene (reference sequence) sets CDR1 to MNHNY and CDR2 to SVGAGI. The CDR3 regions of human TCRbeta chains were subjected to immunosequencing. Concerning the study's data processing: TCRs in the repertoires were compared against a reference library of SARS-CoV-2-specific TCRs that had been generated with the MIRA antigen-specificity platform. Breadth was defined as the fraction of unique TCRs that were SARS-CoV-2-associated, and depth was defined as the fraction of total T cells that were SARS-CoV-2-associated. Using the MIRA data, each spike-specific TCR was assigned both to the spike region to which the TCR was reactive and to a CD4 or CD8 class. Log10-transformed breadth and depth values were compared by one-way ANOVA with Sidak's multiple comparisons tests. TCRdb re-hosts the immuneACCESS table, in-frame sequences only. Its copies lack some clones; in the studies checked, an unresolved V gene accounts for under half of them, and the cause for the rest is not known. V, J and clone size were drawn from that table, and D and trimming were deduced from the DNA. The table for this sample lists 130,000 to 150,000 clones; 88% of them were counted only once. Together, the top ten hold approximately 5.1% of the sample.

This receptor chain uses TRBV6-6 and TRBJ1-3; 9 bases in the junction line up with TRBD1. Specimen: peripheral blood, collected 28 days after the second dose of the MenACWY control vaccine. This sequence was found in an adult who received the MenACWY meningococcal vaccine as a control. The CDR3 reads as follows: CASSYVNRGPGNTIYF. DNA sequence: TGTGCCAGCAGTTACGTAAACAGGGGGCCTGGAAACACCATATATTTT.